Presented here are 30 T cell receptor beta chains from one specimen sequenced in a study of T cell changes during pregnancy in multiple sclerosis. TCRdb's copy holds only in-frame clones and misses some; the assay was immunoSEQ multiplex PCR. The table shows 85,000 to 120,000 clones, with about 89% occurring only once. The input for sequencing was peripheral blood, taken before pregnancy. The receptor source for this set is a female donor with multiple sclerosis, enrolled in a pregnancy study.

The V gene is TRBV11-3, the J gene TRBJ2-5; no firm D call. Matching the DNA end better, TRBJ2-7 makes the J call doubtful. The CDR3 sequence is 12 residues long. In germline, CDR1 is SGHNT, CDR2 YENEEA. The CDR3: CASSGRNYEQYF. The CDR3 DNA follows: TGTGCCAGCAGTGGCAGAAACTACGAGCAGTACTTC.

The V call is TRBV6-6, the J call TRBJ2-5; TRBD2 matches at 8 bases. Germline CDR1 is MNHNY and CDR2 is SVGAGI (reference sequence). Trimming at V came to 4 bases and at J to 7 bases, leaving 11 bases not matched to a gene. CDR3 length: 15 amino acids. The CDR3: CASSSAQGRGGTQYF. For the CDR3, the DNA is TGTGCCAGCAGTTCGGCCCAGGGTCGGGGGGGGACCCAGTACTTC.

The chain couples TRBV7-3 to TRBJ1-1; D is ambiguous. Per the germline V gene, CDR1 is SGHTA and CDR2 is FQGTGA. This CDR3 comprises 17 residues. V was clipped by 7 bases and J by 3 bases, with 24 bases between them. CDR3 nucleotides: TGTGCCAGCACCCTGCCGGACGGGGTTGCTCAGGACACTGAAGCTTTCTTT. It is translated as CASTLPDGVAQDTEAFF. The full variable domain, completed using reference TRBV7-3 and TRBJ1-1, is GAGVSQTPSNKVTEKGKYVELRCDPISGHTALYWYRQSLGQGPEFLIYFQGTGAADDSGLPNDRFFAVRPEGSVSTLKIQRTERGDSAVYLCASTLPDGVAQDTEAFFGQGTRLTVV.

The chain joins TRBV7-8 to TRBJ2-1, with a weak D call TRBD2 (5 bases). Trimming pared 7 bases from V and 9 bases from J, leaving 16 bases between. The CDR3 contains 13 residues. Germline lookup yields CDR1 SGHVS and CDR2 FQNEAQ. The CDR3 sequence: CASTRPGVPEQFF. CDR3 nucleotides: TGTGCCAGCACCCGGCCCGGGGTCCCTGAGCAGTTCTTC.

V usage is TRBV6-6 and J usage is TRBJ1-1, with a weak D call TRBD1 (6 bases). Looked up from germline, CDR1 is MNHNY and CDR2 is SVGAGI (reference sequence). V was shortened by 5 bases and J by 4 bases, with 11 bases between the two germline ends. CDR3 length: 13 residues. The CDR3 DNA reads TGTGCCAGCAGTGTCCAGGGGTTCACTGAAGCTTTCTTT. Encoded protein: CASSVQGFTEAFF.

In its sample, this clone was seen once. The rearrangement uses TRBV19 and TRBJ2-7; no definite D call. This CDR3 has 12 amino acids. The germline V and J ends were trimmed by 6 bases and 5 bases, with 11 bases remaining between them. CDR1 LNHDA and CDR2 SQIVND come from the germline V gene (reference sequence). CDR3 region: CASSPGFNEQYF. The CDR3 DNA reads TGTGCCAGTAGCCCAGGATTTAACGAGCAGTACTTC.

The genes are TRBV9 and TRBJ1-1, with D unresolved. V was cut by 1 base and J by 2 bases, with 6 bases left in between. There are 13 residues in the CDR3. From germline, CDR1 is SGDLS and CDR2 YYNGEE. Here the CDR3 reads CASSVTENTEAFF. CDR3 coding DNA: TGTGCCAGCAGCGTAACAGAAAACACTGAAGCTTTCTTT.

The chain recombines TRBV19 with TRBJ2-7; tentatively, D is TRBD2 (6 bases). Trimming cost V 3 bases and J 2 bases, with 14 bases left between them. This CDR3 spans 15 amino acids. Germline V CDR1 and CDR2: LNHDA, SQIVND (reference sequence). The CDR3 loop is CASSIFRDSAYEQYF. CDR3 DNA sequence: TGTGCCAGTAGTATTTTCCGGGACTCAGCCTACGAGCAGTACTTC.

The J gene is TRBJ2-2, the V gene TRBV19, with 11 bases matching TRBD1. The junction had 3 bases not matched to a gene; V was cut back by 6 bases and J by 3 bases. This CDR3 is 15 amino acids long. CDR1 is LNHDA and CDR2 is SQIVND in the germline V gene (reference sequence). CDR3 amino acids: CASRDRGPDTGELFF. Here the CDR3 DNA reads TGTGCCAGTAGGGACAGGGGGCCGGACACCGGGGAGCTGTTTTTT.

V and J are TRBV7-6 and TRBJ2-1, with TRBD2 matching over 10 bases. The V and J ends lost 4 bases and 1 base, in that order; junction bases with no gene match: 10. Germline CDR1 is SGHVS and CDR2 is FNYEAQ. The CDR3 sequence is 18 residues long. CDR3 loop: CASSSPAASGRSYNEQFF. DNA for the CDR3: TGTGCCAGCAGCTCCCCCGCGGCTAGCGGGAGATCCTACAATGAGCAGTTCTTC.

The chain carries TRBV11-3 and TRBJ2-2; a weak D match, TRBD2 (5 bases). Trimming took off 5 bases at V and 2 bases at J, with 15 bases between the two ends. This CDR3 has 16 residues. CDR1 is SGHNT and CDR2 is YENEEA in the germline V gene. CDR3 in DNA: TGTGCCAGCAGCCCCCGGGGAGCGCGCAACACCGGGGAGCTGTTTTTT. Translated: CASSPRGARNTGELFF. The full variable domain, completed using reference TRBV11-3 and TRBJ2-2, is EAGVVQSPRYKIIEKKQPVAFWCNPISGHNTLYWYLQNLGQGPELLIRYENEEAVDDSQLPKDRFSAERLKGVDSTLKIQPAELGDSAVYLCASSPRGARNTGELFFGEGSRLTVL.

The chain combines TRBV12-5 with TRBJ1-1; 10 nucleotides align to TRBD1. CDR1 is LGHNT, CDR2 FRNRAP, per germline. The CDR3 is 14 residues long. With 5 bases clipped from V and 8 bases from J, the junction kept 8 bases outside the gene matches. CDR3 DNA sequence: TGTGCTAGTGGTGGTCGACAGGGGGCGAGAGAAGCTTTCTTT. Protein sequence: CASGGRQGAREAFF.

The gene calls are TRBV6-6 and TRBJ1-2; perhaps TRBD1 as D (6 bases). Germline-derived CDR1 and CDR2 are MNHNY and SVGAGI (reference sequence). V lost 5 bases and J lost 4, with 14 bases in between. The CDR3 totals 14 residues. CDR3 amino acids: CASSDRQAAYGYTF. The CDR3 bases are TGTGCCAGCAGTGACAGACAGGCAGCCTATGGCTACACCTTC.

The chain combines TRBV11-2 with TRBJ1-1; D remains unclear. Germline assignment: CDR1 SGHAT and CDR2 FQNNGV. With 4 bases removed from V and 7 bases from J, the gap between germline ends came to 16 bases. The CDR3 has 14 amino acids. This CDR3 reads CASSYHPDADEAFF. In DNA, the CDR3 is TGTGCCAGCAGCTACCACCCGGATGCGGATGAAGCTTTCTTT.

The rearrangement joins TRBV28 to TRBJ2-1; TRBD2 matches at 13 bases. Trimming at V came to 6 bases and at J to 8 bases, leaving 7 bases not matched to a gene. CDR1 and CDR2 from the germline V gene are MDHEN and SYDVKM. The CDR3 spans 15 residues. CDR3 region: CASSSGTSGNHEQFF. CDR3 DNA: TGTGCCAGCAGCTCCGGGACTAGCGGGAATCATGAGCAGTTCTTC. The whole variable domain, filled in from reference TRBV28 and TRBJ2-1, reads DVKVTQSSRYLVKRTGEKVFLECVQDMDHENMFWYRQDPGLGLRLIYFSYDVKMKEKGDIPEGYSVSREKKERFSLILESASTNQTSMYLCASSSGTSGNHEQFFGPGTRLTVL.

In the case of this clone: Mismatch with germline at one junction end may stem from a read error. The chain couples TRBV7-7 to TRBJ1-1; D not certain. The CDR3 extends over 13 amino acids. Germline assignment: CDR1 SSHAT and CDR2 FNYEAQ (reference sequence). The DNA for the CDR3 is TGTGCTAGCAGCTTAATCGAAGGAGGGGAAGCTTTCTTT. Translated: CASSLIEGGEAFF.

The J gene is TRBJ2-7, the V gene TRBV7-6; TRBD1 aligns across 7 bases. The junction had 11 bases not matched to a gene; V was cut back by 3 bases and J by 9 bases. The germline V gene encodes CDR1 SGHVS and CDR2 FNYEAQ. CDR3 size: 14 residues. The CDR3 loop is CASSLLTGDAGQYF. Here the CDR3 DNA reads TGTGCCAGCAGCTTGTTAACAGGGGATGCGGGGCAGTACTTC.

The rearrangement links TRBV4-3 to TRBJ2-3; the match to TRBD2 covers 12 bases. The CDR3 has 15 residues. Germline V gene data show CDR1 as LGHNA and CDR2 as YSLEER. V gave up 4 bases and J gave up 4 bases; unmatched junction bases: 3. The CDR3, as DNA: TGCGCCAGCAGCCGACTAGCGGGAGAGGCAGATACGCAGTATTTT. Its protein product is CASSRLAGEADTQYF.

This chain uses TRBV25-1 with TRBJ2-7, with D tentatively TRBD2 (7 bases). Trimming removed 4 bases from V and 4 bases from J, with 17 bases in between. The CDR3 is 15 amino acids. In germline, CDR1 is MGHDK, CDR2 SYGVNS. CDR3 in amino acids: CASSAPLGGVYEQYF. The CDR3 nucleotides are TGTGCCAGCAGTGCCCCCCTAGGGGGGGTATACGAGCAGTACTTC.

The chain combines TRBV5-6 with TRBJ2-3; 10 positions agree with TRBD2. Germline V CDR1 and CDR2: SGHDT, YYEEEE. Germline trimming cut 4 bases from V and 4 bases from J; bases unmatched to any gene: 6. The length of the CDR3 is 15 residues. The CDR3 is CASSGLAGASDTQYF. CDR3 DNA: TGTGCCAGCAGCGGTCTAGCGGGAGCGTCAGATACGCAGTATTTT.

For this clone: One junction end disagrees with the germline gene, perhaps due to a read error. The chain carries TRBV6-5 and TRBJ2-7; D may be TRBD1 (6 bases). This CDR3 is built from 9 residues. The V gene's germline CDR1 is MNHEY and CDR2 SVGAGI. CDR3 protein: CASSYSTGF. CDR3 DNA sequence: TGTGCCAGCAGTTACTCGACAGGCTTC.

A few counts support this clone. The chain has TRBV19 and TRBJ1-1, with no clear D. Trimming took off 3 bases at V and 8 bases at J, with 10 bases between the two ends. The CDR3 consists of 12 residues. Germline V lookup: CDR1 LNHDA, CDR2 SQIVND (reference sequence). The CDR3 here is CASSIFGEEAFF. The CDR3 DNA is TGTGCCAGTAGTATCTTCGGGGAGGAAGCTTTCTTT.

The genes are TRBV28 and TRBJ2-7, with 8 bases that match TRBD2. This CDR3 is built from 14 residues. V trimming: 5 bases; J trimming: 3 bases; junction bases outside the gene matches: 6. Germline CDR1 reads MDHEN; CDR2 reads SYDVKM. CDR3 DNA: TGTGCCAGCAGTCTTAGCGGGGCTAACTACGAGCAGTACTTC. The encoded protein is CASSLSGANYEQYF.

The CDR3 nucleotides are TGTGCCAGCTCATGGAGTACGACTAGCGGGAGGCGGCAGGTAGCCACAGATACGCAGTATTTT. Its protein is CASSWSTTSGRRQVATDTQYF. The chain couples TRBV18 to TRBJ2-3; 13 bases match TRBD2. The CDR3 consists of 21 residues. V lost 5 bases to trimming and J lost 2 bases; unmatched junction nucleotides: 19. Germline CDR1 and CDR2: KGHSH and LQKENI.

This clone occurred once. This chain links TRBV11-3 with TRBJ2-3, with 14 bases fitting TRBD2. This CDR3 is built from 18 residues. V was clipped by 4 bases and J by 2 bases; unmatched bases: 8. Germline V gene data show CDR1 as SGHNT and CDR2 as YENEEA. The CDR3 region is CASSSWGLAGDLTDTQYF. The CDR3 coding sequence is TGTGCCAGCAGCTCATGGGGACTAGCGGGGGATCTCACAGATACGCAGTATTTT.

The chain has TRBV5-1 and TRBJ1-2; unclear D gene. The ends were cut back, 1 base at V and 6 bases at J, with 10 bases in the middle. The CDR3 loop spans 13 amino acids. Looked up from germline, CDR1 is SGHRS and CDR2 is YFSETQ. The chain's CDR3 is CASSLWGGDGYTF. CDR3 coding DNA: TGCGCCAGCAGCTTGTGGGGAGGCGATGGCTACACCTTC.

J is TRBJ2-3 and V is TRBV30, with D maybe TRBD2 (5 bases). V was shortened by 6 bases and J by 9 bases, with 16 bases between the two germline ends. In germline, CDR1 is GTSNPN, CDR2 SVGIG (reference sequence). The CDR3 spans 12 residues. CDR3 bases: TGTGCCTGCCAGGCGGGTGTCACGACGCAGTATTTT. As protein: CACQAGVTTQYF.

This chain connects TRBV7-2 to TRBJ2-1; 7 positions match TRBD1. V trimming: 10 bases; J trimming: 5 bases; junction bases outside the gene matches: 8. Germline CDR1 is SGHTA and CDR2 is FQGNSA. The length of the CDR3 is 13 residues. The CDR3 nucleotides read TGTGCCACCTCGACAGGGCGTAACAATGAGCAGTTCTTC. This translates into CATSTGRNNEQFF.

CDR3 protein: CASSEARGIEAFF. In DNA form, the CDR3 reads TGTGCCAGCAGTGAAGCGCGCGGGATAGAAGCTTTCTTT. The chain links TRBV2 to TRBJ1-1; D not resolved. CDR1 and CDR2 from the germline V gene are SNHLY and FYNNEI. Between the trimmed V and J ends, which lost 0 bases and 8 bases, there was a span of 10 bases. This CDR3 comprises 13 residues.

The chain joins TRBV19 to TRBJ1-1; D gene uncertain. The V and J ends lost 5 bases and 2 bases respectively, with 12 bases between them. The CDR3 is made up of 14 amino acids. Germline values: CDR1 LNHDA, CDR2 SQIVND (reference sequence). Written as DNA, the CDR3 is TGTGCCAGTAGTCACCGCACAGTAAACACTGAAGCTTTCTTT. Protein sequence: CASSHRTVNTEAFF.